The 16 T cell receptor beta chains listed next were all sequenced from one sample in a study of shared clonotypes between healthy human individuals. TCRdb keeps only in-frame clones here, not all; method: immunoSEQ multiplex PCR. This sample has about 610,000 clones; about 97% occur once, and the top ten carry around 0.06%. The sequenced material came from naive CD4+ T cells sorted from blood. The subset: CD45RA+ positively selected. The receptors shown here come from a woman between 25 and 40 years old in good health.

This chain connects TRBV2 to TRBJ1-2, with TRBD1 identical over 9 bases. The CDR3 spans 15 residues. Looked up from germline, CDR1 is SNHLY and CDR2 is FYNNEI. The J segment lost 3 bases and the V segment lost 6 bases, leaving 8 bases of the junction unmatched. CDR3 DNA sequence: TGTGCCAGCAGGCCGCACCGACAGGGGGACTATGGCTACACCTTC. Translation: CASRPHRQGDYGYTF.

The chain links TRBV9 to TRBJ1-3, with a weak D call TRBD1 (6 bases). Germline V gives CDR1 SGDLS, CDR2 YYNGEE. This CDR3 is 14 amino acids long. The germline V and J ends were trimmed by 4 bases and 4 bases, with 12 bases remaining between them. The CDR3 spells CASSISDSGNTIYF. As DNA, the CDR3 is TGTGCCAGCAGCATCTCGGACAGCGGAAACACCATATATTTT.

The chain carries TRBV28 and TRBJ1-4; D remains unclear. This CDR3 is 15 amino acids long. The germline gives CDR1 MDHEN, CDR2 SYDVKM. V shed 4 bases and J shed 7 bases, with 16 bases lying between them. CDR3 in DNA: TGTGCCAGCAGTTCCTGGAGAATCACGGGTGAAAAACTGTTTTTT. Translating it yields CASSSWRITGEKLFF.

CDR3 coding DNA: TGTGCCAGCAGCCCCCCTGACAGGGTAGGTGGCTACACCTTC. It codes for CASSPPDRVGGYTF. The genes are TRBV28 and TRBJ1-2; TRBD1 aligns across 7 bases. CDR1 MDHEN and CDR2 SYDVKM come from the germline V gene. This CDR3 is 14 amino acids long. Trimming removed 6 bases from V and 7 bases from J; junction bases left unmatched: 11.

The chain combines TRBV14 with TRBJ2-5; maybe TRBD2 (5 bases). Trimming left V 3 bases short and J 4 bases short, with 18 bases between. In germline, CDR1 is SGHDN, CDR2 FVKESK. This CDR3 contains 16 residues. The CDR3 coding sequence is TGTGCCAGCAGCCAGATGGGAGCCCCGGCGATAGAGACCCAGTACTTC. Its translation is CASSQMGAPAIETQYF.

The V and J genes are TRBV18 and TRBJ2-7; D is uncertain. The CDR3 runs to 13 residues. Per the germline V gene, CDR1 is KGHSH and CDR2 is LQKENI. Between the trimmed V and J ends, which lost 0 bases and 5 bases, there was a span of 8 bases. CDR3: CASSPPIAHEQYF. The DNA of the CDR3 is TGTGCCAGCTCACCACCGATAGCCCACGAGCAGTACTTC.

The chain recombines TRBV28 with TRBJ2-7, with 10 positions matching TRBD1. The CDR3 consists of 15 residues. The germline V gene has CDR1 MDHEN and CDR2 SYDVKM. J lost 6 bases, V lost 5 bases, and 10 bases had no gene match. The DNA for the CDR3 is TGTGCCAGCAGTGTCGGGGGACAGGGGAGACCCGAGCAGTACTTC. It translates to CASSVGGQGRPEQYF.

This sequence joins TRBV19 and TRBJ2-5; 9 bases are a match to TRBD1. This CDR3 has 13 amino acids. Germline V gene sequence: CDR1 LNHDA, CDR2 SQIVND (reference sequence). The trim removed 5 bases at V and 5 bases at J, leaving 3 bases unmatched. This chain's CDR3 is CASSSTGGETQYF. CDR3 sequence (DNA): TGTGCCAGTAGTTCGACAGGGGGTGAGACCCAGTACTTC.

The chain links TRBV29-1 to TRBJ2-5; 11 bases are shared with TRBD2. J was trimmed by 3 bases and V by 4 bases; bases with no gene match: 4. Germline assignment: CDR1 SQVTM and CDR2 ANQGSEA. The CDR3 runs to 14 residues. CDR3 in amino acids: CSVVLAGVKETQYF. CDR3 in DNA: TGCAGCGTTGTACTAGCGGGAGTAAAAGAGACCCAGTACTTC.

The rearrangement joins TRBV18 to TRBJ2-2; D may match TRBD1 or TRBD2 (6 bases each). The CDR3 is made up of 14 amino acids. CDR1 KGHSH and CDR2 LQKENI come from the germline V gene. V was pared by 3 bases and J by 6 bases, with 11 bases between. The CDR3 sequence: CASSPGGAAGELFF. The CDR3 DNA follows: TGTGCCAGCTCACCCGGGGGCGCTGCCGGGGAGCTGTTTTTT.

The rearrangement links TRBV5-6 to TRBJ2-1, with 8 bases that match TRBD2. Germline CDR1 is SGHDT and CDR2 is YYEEEE. CDR3 length equals 17 residues. V lost 3 bases, J lost 2 bases, and 10 bases stayed unmatched. The CDR3 DNA reads TGTGCCAGCAGCTCGATACCGGGACTAGGGCCCTACAATGAGCAGTTCTTC. This encodes CASSSIPGLGPYNEQFF. The entire variable domain, with the rest obtained from reference TRBV5-6 and TRBJ2-1, is as follows: DAGVTQSPTHLIKTRGQQVTLRCSPKSGHDTVSWYQQALGQGPQFIFQYYEEEERQRGNFPDRFSGHQFPNYSSELNVNALLLGDSALYLCASSSIPGLGPYNEQFFGPGTRLTVL.

V is TRBV6-5 and J is TRBJ2-1; 8 bases are a match to TRBD2. The CDR3 is 13 amino acids. In germline, CDR1 is MNHEY, CDR2 SVGAGI. Germline trimming cut 6 bases from V and 4 bases from J; bases unmatched to any gene: 2. The CDR3 region has the DNA TGTGCCAGCAGGCCTAGCGGGTACAATGAGCAGTTCTTC. Encoded protein: CASRPSGYNEQFF.

The chain employs TRBV15 and TRBJ2-3; D could derive from TRBD1 or TRBD2 (6 bases each). The V end was cut by 4 bases, the J end by 11 bases, with 31 bases between. The CDR3 is 18 amino acids. Germline CDR1 LNHNV, CDR2 YYDKDF (reference sequence). The CDR3 sequence is CATSKGGLGRGSLLGQYF. The CDR3 DNA reads as TGTGCCACCAGCAAGGGGGGATTGGGCAGGGGATCATTGTTAGGGCAGTATTTT.

This clone was observed a few times. The chain carries TRBV18 and TRBJ2-7; possibly TRBD1 or TRBD2 for D (5 bases each). Germline V gene lookup returns CDR1 KGHSH and CDR2 LQKENI. Trimming left V 3 bases short and J 7 bases short, with 16 bases between. The CDR3 totals 14 residues. The CDR3 region is CASSPGGALREQYF. The CDR3 nucleotides read TGTGCCAGCTCACCTGGGGGTGCCCTTAGGGAGCAGTACTTC.

This chain connects TRBV28 to TRBJ2-7, with D maybe TRBD1 (6 bases). The germline V and J ends were trimmed by 7 bases and 2 bases, with 21 bases remaining between them. The CDR3 is made up of 16 amino acids. Germline values: CDR1 MDHEN, CDR2 SYDVKM. The CDR3 DNA is TGTGCCAGCACCCAAAGTAATGTCTGGGGGCCCTACGAGCAGTACTTC. Translation gives CASTQSNVWGPYEQYF.

The gene calls are TRBV30 and TRBJ1-1; 7 bases line up with TRBD1. CDR1 GTSNPN and CDR2 SVGIG come from the germline V gene (reference sequence). The length of the CDR3 is 14 residues. Unmatched junction bases numbered 5, after V lost 0 bases and J lost 4 bases. In nucleotides, the CDR3 is TGTGCCTGGAGTGTGAGGGGGCCGGGCACTGAAGCTTTCTTT. Translated, it gives CAWSVRGPGTEAFF.